The 23 T cell receptor beta chains below come from one sample, sequenced in a study of lymphopenia after photon versus proton radiotherapy. TCRdb's table, derived via immunoSEQ multiplex PCR, lists solely in-frame clones and lacks some. Altogether tens of thousands of clones are present, approximately 91% being singletons, with the ten largest covering less than 3.5%. The material sequenced was peripheral blood, taken from a patient treated with photon-based radiotherapy. These receptors originate from a woman aged 70-85 years with pancreatic cancer.

The DNA of the CDR3 is TGTGCCAGCAGCTTGGATCGGGCATCTAACTATGGCTACACCTTC. It translates to CASSLDRASNYGYTF. V usage is TRBV5-8 and J usage is TRBJ1-2; D gene ambiguous. The CDR3 has 15 amino acids. Trimming removed 0 bases from V and 0 bases from J, with 9 bases in between. The germline V gene encodes CDR1 SGHTS and CDR2 YDEGEE.

V is TRBV2 and J is TRBJ2-1; 7 bases align to TRBD1. Germline-derived CDR1 and CDR2 are SNHLY and FYNNEI. The ends lost 6 bases at V and 4 bases at J; junction bases unmatched: 9. The CDR3 extends over 15 amino acids. CDR3 bases: TGTGCCAGCAGCCGACAGGGAGAGGGGTACAATGAGCAGTTCTTC. Amino acid sequence: CASSRQGEGYNEQFF.

The J gene is TRBJ2-1, the V gene TRBV5-1; D unresolved. The CDR3 has 13 amino acids. Germline lookup yields CDR1 SGHRS and CDR2 YFSETQ. The V end lost 4 bases, the J end lost 3 bases, and 8 bases lay between the germline ends. The CDR3 coding sequence is TGCGCCAGCAGCGAGAACGACTACAATGAGCAGTTCTTC. Translated, it gives CASSENDYNEQFF.

The rearrangement uses TRBV4-3 and TRBJ2-7, with D uncertain. Germline CDR1 and CDR2: LGHNA and YSLEER. The CDR3 is made up of 15 amino acids. Trimming cost V 0 bases and J 3 bases, with 12 bases left between them. The CDR3 DNA follows: TGCGCCAGCAGCCAAGATCTCGGCAGAGGCTACGAGCAGTACTTC. Its translation is CASSQDLGRGYEQYF.

V usage is TRBV10-3 and J usage is TRBJ1-1; D is undetermined. The CDR3 loop spans 11 amino acids. Trimming cost V 6 bases and J 7 bases, with 9 bases left between them. Germline values: CDR1 ENHRY, CDR2 SYGVKD. The CDR3 DNA reads TGTGCCATCAGCGGGGAGGTTGAAGCTTTCTTT. This codes for CAISGEVEAFF.

This chain connects TRBV6-6 to TRBJ1-2; D is uncertain. Trimming took 5 bases from V and 4 from J, leaving 8 bases between them. This CDR3 is 12 amino acids long. In germline, CDR1 is MNHNY, CDR2 SVGAGI (reference sequence). The CDR3 region is CASSPTSYGYTF. For the CDR3, the DNA is TGTGCCAGCAGTCCCACCTCCTATGGCTACACCTTC.

This chain links TRBV27 with TRBJ1-4, with D maybe TRBD1 (6 bases). V was clipped by 5 bases and J by 6 bases, with 16 bases between them. Germline lookup yields CDR1 MNHEY and CDR2 SMNVEV (reference sequence). The CDR3 is made up of 15 amino acids. The chain's CDR3 is CASSNGWGADEKLFF. The CDR3 DNA is TGTGCCAGCAGTAACGGTTGGGGGGCGGATGAAAAACTGTTTTTT.

This chain connects TRBV9 to TRBJ1-1; D gene uncertain. The CDR3 runs 15 residues. Per the germline V gene, CDR1 is SGDLS and CDR2 is YYNGEE. V was pared by 0 bases and J by 0 bases, with 9 bases between. The CDR3 region has the DNA TGTGCCAGCAGCGTAGAACCGAACATGAACACTGAAGCTTTCTTT. Translation: CASSVEPNMNTEAFF.

The rearrangement links TRBV28 to TRBJ2-3; 13 bases agree with TRBD2. This CDR3 is 16 amino acids long. Germline V gene lookup returns CDR1 MDHEN and CDR2 SYDVKM. Trimming removed 5 bases from V and 2 bases from J; junction bases left unmatched: 4. The CDR3 nucleotides are TGTGCCAGCAGTCAGGGACTAGCGGGGTTCACAGATACGCAGTATTTT. It translates to CASSQGLAGFTDTQYF.

The CDR3 protein is CATSQWDGSEQYF. The CDR3 region has the DNA TGTGCCACCTCCCAATGGGACGGGTCCGAGCAGTACTTC. The rearrangement uses TRBV19 and TRBJ2-5, with D perhaps given as TRBD1 or TRBD2 (5 bases each). The DNA end lines up better with TRBJ2-7; the J call may be wrong. Germline values: CDR1 LNHDA, CDR2 SQIVND (reference sequence). The CDR3 extends over 13 amino acids.

In its sample, this clone was seen once. The J gene is TRBJ1-5, the V gene TRBV28; D is uncertain. Germline V gene lookup returns CDR1 MDHEN and CDR2 SYDVKM. This CDR3 has 13 residues. V lost 10 bases and J 5 bases, leaving 15 bases between the germline ends. The DNA of the CDR3 is TGTGCCACCCTAGAGGGTATGTATCAGCCCCAGCATTTT. Translation gives CATLEGMYQPQHF. The full variable domain, with the rest looked up from reference TRBV28 and TRBJ1-5, is DVKVTQSSRYLVKRTGEKVFLECVQDMDHENMFWYRQDPGLGLRLIYFSYDVKMKEKGDIPEGYSVSREKKERFSLILESASTNQTSMYLCATLEGMYQPQHFGDGTRLSIL.

The V call is TRBV5-8, the J call TRBJ1-1; no firm D call. This CDR3 has 13 amino acids. The germline gives CDR1 SGHTS, CDR2 YDEGEE. The germline V and J ends were trimmed by 2 bases and 6 bases, with 11 bases remaining between them. The CDR3 region has the DNA TGTGCCAGCAGCTTCGCTCTGGTCTCTGAAGCTTTCTTT. Translated: CASSFALVSEAFF.

The chain is built from TRBV11-3 and TRBJ2-7; 7 bases agree with TRBD2. The CDR3 totals 14 residues. V dropped 3 bases and J dropped 5; count of bases not matched to a gene: 7. The germline CDR1 and CDR2 sequences are SGHNT and YENEEA. For the CDR3, the DNA is TGTGCCAGCAGCTTCGGACTAGTTACCCACGAGCAGTACTTC. Translated: CASSFGLVTHEQYF.

The chain joins TRBV30 to TRBJ2-5; perhaps TRBD1 as D (6 bases). The CDR3 length is 13 residues. V lost 8 bases, J lost 4 bases, and 17 bases lay in between. Germline assignment: CDR1 GTSNPN and CDR2 SVGIG (reference sequence). This CDR3 reads CAVDGGRGETQYF. In DNA, the CDR3 is TGTGCCGTGGATGGGGGCAGGGGAGAGACCCAGTACTTC.

The V gene is TRBV18, the J gene TRBJ2-7, with D perhaps matching TRBD1 (7 bases). Germline loops: CDR1 KGHSH, CDR2 LQKENI. V lost 0 bases and J 5 bases, leaving 14 bases between the germline ends. This CDR3 has 15 residues. The CDR3 here is CASSPPNGGGNEQYF. DNA of the CDR3: TGTGCCAGCTCACCACCAAATGGAGGGGGCAACGAGCAGTACTTC.

The chain combines TRBV9 with TRBJ1-4; maybe TRBD1 (5 bases). The V gene lost 4 bases and the J gene lost 0 bases, with 13 bases spanning the gap. Germline lookup yields CDR1 SGDLS and CDR2 YYNGEE. The CDR3 loop spans 16 amino acids. DNA of the CDR3: TGTGCCAGCAGCCCACGCGGGGGAGCAACTAATGAAAAACTGTTTTTT. It encodes CASSPRGGATNEKLFF.

V gene TRBV5-1 combines with J gene TRBJ2-1; 9 bases match TRBD2. Germline lookup yields CDR1 SGHRS and CDR2 YFSETQ. This CDR3 region has 15 residues. Losses at the gene ends were 4 bases for V and 6 bases for J; bases not matched to a gene: 8. The CDR3 loop reads CASSGTSPLINEQFF. In DNA form, the CDR3 reads TGCGCCAGCAGCGGGACTAGCCCTCTTATCAATGAGCAGTTCTTC. Full variable domain (remainder filled in from reference TRBV5-1 and TRBJ2-1): KAGVTQTPRYLIKTRGQQVTLSCSPISGHRSVSWYQQTPGQGLQFLFEYFSETQRNKGNFPGRFSGRQFSNSRSEMNVSTLELGDSALYLCASSGTSPLINEQFFGPGTRLTVL.

The chain links TRBV9 to TRBJ1-5, with TRBD1 matching 7 bases. Germline assignment: CDR1 SGDLS and CDR2 YYNGEE. This CDR3 has 12 residues. CDR3 coding DNA: TGTGTCCCAGGGGGTCTCAATCAGCCCCAGCATTTT. It codes for CVPGGLNQPQHF.

The J gene is TRBJ2-1, the V gene TRBV20-1, with D unclear. Germline CDR1 DFQATT, CDR2 SNEGSKA (reference sequence). There are 11 residues in the CDR3. V gave up 3 bases and J gave up 8 bases, with 8 bases separating them. In DNA form, the CDR3 reads TGCAGTGCTAGTAAAAGGCATGAGCAGTTCTTC. As protein: CSASKRHEQFF.

The V gene is TRBV28, the J gene TRBJ1-1; no clear D gene. The germline V and J ends were trimmed by 1 base and 1 base, with 4 bases remaining between them. This CDR3 region has 13 residues. In germline, CDR1 is MDHEN, CDR2 SYDVKM. In nucleotides, the CDR3 is TGTGCCAGCAGTTTATCGGGGAACACTGAAGCTTTCTTT. Its protein is CASSLSGNTEAFF. Based on the CDR3 plus reference TRBV28 and TRBJ1-1, the full variable domain is DVKVTQSSRYLVKRTGEKVFLECVQDMDHENMFWYRQDPGLGLRLIYFSYDVKMKEKGDIPEGYSVSREKKERFSLILESASTNQTSMYLCASSLSGNTEAFFGQGTRLTVV.

The chain recombines TRBV6-1 with TRBJ1-4; weak D call: TRBD1 (5 bases). V was shortened by 1 base and J by 6 bases, with 12 bases between the two germline ends. This CDR3 is built from 15 residues. Germline V gene lookup returns CDR1 MNHNS and CDR2 SASEGT. The CDR3 protein is CASSEGDGSYEKLFF. The CDR3 region has the DNA TGTGCCAGCAGTGAAGGGGACGGATCCTATGAAAAACTGTTTTTT.

This chain joins TRBV27 and TRBJ1-2; 9 nucleotides line up with TRBD1. V was clipped by 0 bases and J by 8 bases; unmatched bases: 4. Per germline, CDR1 MNHEY and CDR2 SMNVEV (reference sequence). The CDR3 runs 14 residues. CDR3 protein: CASSLSGTGRGYTF. CDR3 sequence (DNA): TGTGCCAGCAGTTTATCGGGGACAGGGCGCGGCTACACCTTC.

This chain connects TRBV7-3 to TRBJ2-7; D possibly corresponds to TRBD2 (7 bases). The V end lost 5 bases, the J end lost 7 bases, and 18 bases lay between the germline ends. CDR3 length equals 14 residues. The germline CDR1 and CDR2 sequences are SGHTA and FQGTGA. CDR3 in amino acids: CASSPGAGEGEQYF. The CDR3 DNA reads TGTGCCAGCAGCCCCGGGGCAGGGGAGGGGGAGCAGTACTTC.